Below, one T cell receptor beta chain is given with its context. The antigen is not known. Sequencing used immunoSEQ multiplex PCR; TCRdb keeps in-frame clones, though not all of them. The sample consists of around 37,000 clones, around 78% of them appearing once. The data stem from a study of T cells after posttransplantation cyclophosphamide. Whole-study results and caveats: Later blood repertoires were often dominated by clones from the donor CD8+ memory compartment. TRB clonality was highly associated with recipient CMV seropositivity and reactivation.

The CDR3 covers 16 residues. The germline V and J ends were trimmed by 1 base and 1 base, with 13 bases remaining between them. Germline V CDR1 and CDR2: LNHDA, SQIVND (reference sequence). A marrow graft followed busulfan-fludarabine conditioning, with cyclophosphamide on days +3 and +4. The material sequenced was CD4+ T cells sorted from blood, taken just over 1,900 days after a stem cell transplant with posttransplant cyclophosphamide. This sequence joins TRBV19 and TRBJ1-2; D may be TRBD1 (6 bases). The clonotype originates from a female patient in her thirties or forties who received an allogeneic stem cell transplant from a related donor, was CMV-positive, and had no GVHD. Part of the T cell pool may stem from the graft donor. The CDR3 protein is CASSIVGAALNYGYTF. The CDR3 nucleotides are TGTGCCAGTAGTATAGTGGGGGCAGCCCTTAACTATGGCTACACCTTC.